This T cell receptor (beta chain) stems from a study of shared clonotypes between healthy human individuals (TCRdb year 2020). At the level of the whole study: The cohort comprised a couple of women and a few men aged 18 to 49 years. For each donor, CD4 naive and CD4 memory were each given three plates, CD8 naive was given two plates, and CD8 memory was given one plate. To estimate repertoire size and how much clonotype sharing occurs between individuals, the study deeply sequenced the blood TCR repertoires of about five healthy adults. Per donor, leukapheresis produced somewhere between about 0.9 and 9 billion PBMCs. To increase sequencing depth and limit assay-specific biases, TCR repertoire library preparation and sequencing were carried out by different laboratories using diverse techniques.

Healthy HIV-negative adults with no recently reported acute infections or vaccinations were included as donors. Only Caucasian adults living in Nashville, Tennessee, USA were represented among the donors. CD4+ T cells were enriched by magnetic negative selection; naive cells were then positively selected on CD45RA, and the negative fraction formed the memory subset. Blood was collected by leukapheresis, and PBMCs were isolated by Ficoll-Histopaque density gradient centrifugation and then cryopreserved in liquid nitrogen vapor phase. Purity and quantity of every magnetically sorted T cell population were checked by analytical flow cytometry. From each sorted fraction, genomic DNA was isolated and quantified by UV absorbance on a Nanodrop 2000c. Including the terminal cysteine and phenylalanine, the CDR3 comprises 15 residues. Only the CDR3 DNA stays, 45 bases, in frame from base 1. CDR1 and CDR2, looked up from the germline V gene, are SGHRS and YFSETQ. V is pruned by 2 bases and J by 6 bases, leaving 6 bases of the junction without a gene match.

Using the deep immunoSEQ assay, TCR CDR3 regions were amplified from genomic DNA by multiplex PCR. Genomic DNA extracted from each cell subset was distributed evenly over all wells of several immunoSEQ 96-well plates, and each plate served as one replicate. Each replicate PCR for sorted subsets received roughly 200 ng genomic DNA, equal to about 30,000 T cell genomes. The purified libraries were quantified using a Qubit 3.0 fluorometer, sized with a Bioanalyzer 2100, and then quantified again using the KAPA Library Quantification kit. A separate single-read 150-cycle Illumina NextSeq 550 flow cell was used to sequence each immunoSEQ 96-well plate. The paper's processing steps were these. Because only junctional sequences without quality scores were contained in the immunoSEQ output, filtering matching that applied to full-length reads could not be performed. To assign V/J genes and CDR3, sequences were annotated against IMGT germline references using PyIR, a Python wrapper for IgBLAST v1.9. Any read was removed if the V/J assignment was weak (E-value above 1e-6), the CDR3 was missing, or the read contained stop codons, out-of-frame junctions, or ambiguous translated residues. V3J clonotypes were defined as sequences sharing the same inferred V gene, J gene, and CDR3 amino acid sequence. To compute the percentage overlap between repertoires, the number of shared unique clonotypes was divided by the size of the smaller repertoire. Richness of each repertoire was evaluated using RTK rarefaction, the Chao1 estimator, and Recon v2.1 estimates of unobserved clonotypes. Generation probabilities for all TCRbeta clonotypes obtained by the gDNA method from a handful of donors were computed using OLGA. Sourced from immuneACCESS, this table was stored by TCRdb with only in-frame sequences that have V and J called. A share of the clones is absent; for the studies checked, an unresolved V gene accounts for under half, and the remainder has no known explanation. V, J and clone size reflect that table, while D and trimming were determined from the DNA. The table for this sample lists more than 150,000 clones; roughly 70% of them were counted only once. In total, the top ten clones hold over 9.5% of the sample.

For this clone: It lacks a known antigen. The input lacks base qualities; no much larger clone sits a single base away.

What the work shows at the level of the full study, not this receptor alone: Clonotypes shared by all four sorted-subset donors showed higher generation probabilities than non-shared clonotypes. Naive subsets generally had larger estimated clonotype richness than memory subsets did. Only blood was sampled, and tissue TCR repertoires likely differ from those in blood. Even with the large sequencing depth, rarefaction of the sorted-subset datasets indicated that sequencing was incomplete. Because the study included a small number of donors, the genetic and exposure-history diversity represented was limited. Approximately 5% of naive CD4, roughly 3.6% of naive CD8, approximately 2.2% of memory CD4, and less than 0.45% of memory CD8 clonotypes were shared across a handful of donors. Pairwise subsampling led to the expectation that sequencing depth would affect the degree of clonotype sharing among donors.

The clonotype originates from a man aged 25 to 45 in good health. The sequenced sample consisted of memory CD4+ T cells sorted from blood. Per the publication, the cell subset or site label means: CD45RA-negative fraction. The V and J genes are TRBV5-1 and TRBJ2-1; TRBD1 aligns with 9 central bases. The DNA is TGCGCCAGCAGCTTAACAGGGGGCTCCGTCAATGAGCAGTTCTTC. It translates as CASSLTGGSVNEQFF.